This T cell receptor (beta chain) was recorded in a study of blood T cell repertoires in COVID-19. Study-wide background: Donors in the United States, Italy and Spain gave samples during acute or convalescent COVID-19. Sources were T cells, B-cell-depleted T cells, or PBMCs; the material itself was cDNA or gDNA.

This study enrolled people aged about 18 to 100 from roughly 22 US geographic areas. Clinical histories supplied by participants themselves formed the basis of cohort assignment. The method was immunoSEQ multiplex PCR; TCRdb's version includes in-frame clones alone and lacks a portion of them. The table shows 300,000 to 350,000 clones, with 87% occurring only once. With 7 bases clipped from V and 5 bases from J, the junction kept 7 bases outside the gene matches. This CDR3 is built from 15 residues. The germline V gene encodes CDR1 ENHRY and CDR2 SYGVKD. This chain connects TRBV10-3 to TRBJ2-1; TRBD2 matches 11 bases. This receptor was obtained from a woman aged 18-29 years who had recovered from COVID-19. Sequenced: PBMCs or T cells enriched from blood (not recorded which). CDR3 in DNA: TGTGCCATCACGCCCGGGACTAGCGGAAACAATGAGCAGTTCTTC. Translation gives CAITPGTSGNNEQFF.